The next 20 T cell receptor beta chains were all read from a single sample in a study of CD8+CD57+ T cells in acquired aplastic anemia. Patients selected for sequencing had displayed CD8+CD57+ cell expansion by flow cytometry. For CDR3 and TCR beta VDJ profiling, genomic DNA was the template used. Via MiXCR, TCRdb re-called the reads, giving one row per CDR3 protein. In the table there are 100,000 to 150,000 distinct CDR3 sequences, less than 50% of which are singletons. The specimen sequenced was sorted CD4+, CD8+, or CD8+CD57+ T cells (not recorded which) from PBMCs. Every receptor here comes from a human donor with aplastic anemia.

This clonotype was counted ten times or more. J is TRBJ1-2 and V is TRBV15; possibly TRBD1 for D (5 bases). CDR3 length equals 11 residues. Germline V gene lookup returns CDR1 LNHNV and CDR2 YYDKDF (reference sequence). V lost 9 bases, J lost 4 bases, and 9 bases lay in between. CDR3: CATGESYGYTF. CDR3 bases: TGTGCCACGGGGGAGTCCTATGGCTACACCTTC.

With regard to this clonotype: One end of the junction is discordant with germline, which a read error may explain. The V gene is TRBV2, the J gene TRBJ2-5; TRBD2 might be the D (5 bases). The CDR3 has 14 residues. The germline CDR1 and CDR2 sequences are SNHLY and FYNNEI. The CDR3 DNA reads TGTGCCACCAGTTTCGGCCGGGGATGGGAGACCCAGTACTTC. It specifies CATSFGRGWETQYF.

V gene TRBV7-4 combines with J gene TRBJ1-1; TRBD1 aligns across 9 bases. With 7 bases clipped from V and 4 bases from J, the junction kept 4 bases outside the gene matches. Germline CDR1 and CDR2: SGHVT and SQSDAQ. The CDR3 spans 13 residues. The CDR3 loop reads CASNRDRATEAFF. The CDR3 bases are TGTGCCAGCAACCGGGACAGGGCCACTGAAGCTTTCTTT.

In its sample, this clonotype was seen many times. The chain uses TRBV11-1 and TRBJ2-7, with 11 bases aligning to TRBD2. Losses at the gene ends were 1 base for V and 2 bases for J; bases not matched to a gene: 1. The CDR3 totals 15 residues. Germline CDR1 reads SGHAT; CDR2 reads FQDESV (reference sequence). The CDR3 protein is CASSLGTSGPYEQYF. CDR3 DNA sequence: TGTGCCAGCAGCTTAGGGACTAGCGGGCCCTACGAGCAGTACTTC.

The CDR3 is CASSQSQHTEAFF. The CDR3, as DNA: TGTGCCAGCAGCCAATCCCAACACACTGAAGCTTTCTTT. J is TRBJ1-1 and V is TRBV3-1; D ambiguous. CDR1 and CDR2 from the germline V gene are LGHDT and YNNKEL (reference sequence). The CDR3 consists of 13 residues. Trimming pared 2 bases from V and 3 bases from J, leaving 7 bases between.

A few counts support this clonotype. The rearrangement links TRBV12-3 or TRBV12-4 to TRBJ2-1; possible D gene TRBD2, 6 bases. The V and J ends lost 3 bases and 0 bases respectively, with 12 bases between them. The CDR3 is 16 residues long. CDR3 sequence reads: CASSFHAGSSYNEQFF. CDR3 coding DNA: TGTGCCAGCAGTTTTCATGCGGGAAGCTCCTACAATGAGCAGTTCTTC.

This clonotype has a handful of counts. The chain employs TRBV6-1 and TRBJ1-1; TRBD1 matches 8 bases. Per the germline V gene, CDR1 is MNHNS and CDR2 is SASEGT. CDR3 size: 15 residues. J lost 5 bases, V lost 8 bases, and 13 bases had no gene match. In DNA form, the CDR3 reads TGTGCCAGCTCTAAGGACAGGGTTGTTTGGACTGAAGCTTTCTTT. The encoded protein is CASSKDRVVWTEAFF.

V and J are TRBV20-1 and TRBJ2-3; 9 positions match TRBD2. There are 15 residues in the CDR3. Germline trimming cut 5 bases from V and 1 base from J; bases unmatched to any gene: 7. Germline V CDR1 and CDR2: DFQATT, SNEGSKA (reference sequence). The CDR3 loop reads CSAPRPSGGTDTQYF. The CDR3 DNA reads as TGCAGTGCTCCGCGTCCTAGCGGGGGCACAGATACGCAGTATTTT.

The rearrangement links TRBV9 to TRBJ2-5, with D perhaps TRBD1 (5 bases). CDR1 and CDR2 from the germline V gene are SGDLS and YYNGEE. This CDR3 region has 14 residues. V lost 0 bases, J lost 5 bases, and 11 bases lay in between. Written as DNA, the CDR3 is TGTGCCAGCAGCGTAGGCAGACAGAGGGAGACCCAGTACTTC. Residues: CASSVGRQRETQYF.

The rearrangement links TRBV7-9 to TRBJ1-2; D is perhaps TRBD1 (5 bases). The CDR3 is 13 amino acids. V gave up 5 bases and J gave up 5 bases, with 12 bases separating them. Looked up from germline, CDR1 is SEHNR and CDR2 is FQNEAQ (reference sequence). The CDR3 sequence: CASSPGTLYGYTF. The CDR3 DNA sequence: TGTGCCAGCAGCCCCGGGACTTTATATGGCTACACCTTC. Full variable domain (remainder filled in from reference TRBV7-9 and TRBJ1-2): DTGVSQNPRHKITKRGQNVTFRCDPISEHNRLYWYRQTLGQGPEFLTYFQNEAQLEKSRLLSDRFSAERPKGSFSTLEIQRTEQGDSAMYLCASSPGTLYGYTFGSGTRLTVV.

The chain is built from TRBV6-5 and TRBJ2-5; the match to TRBD1 covers 7 bases. The germline V gene encodes CDR1 MNHEY and CDR2 SVGAGI. J was trimmed by 4 bases and V by 1 base; bases with no gene match: 6. CDR3 size: 15 residues. CDR3 DNA sequence: TGTGCCAGCAGTTACTGGACAGGAAAGGGAGAGACCCAGTACTTC. Translation: CASSYWTGKGETQYF.

This clonotype was detected only once. The CDR3 spells CASSVAAGGGFEQYF. The DNA of the CDR3 is TGTGCCAGCAGTGTGGCAGCCGGCGGGGGGTTCGAGCAGTACTTC. The chain employs TRBV6-1 and TRBJ2-7; 8 nucleotides match TRBD2. V lost 4 bases and J lost 6; bases outside the gene matches: 11. Germline loops: CDR1 MNHNS, CDR2 SASEGT. This CDR3 has 15 amino acids.

The CDR3 reads CAWSTDRGLYEQYF. The CDR3 DNA is TGTGCCTGGAGTACGGACAGGGGCCTCTACGAGCAGTACTTC. The J gene is TRBJ2-7, the V gene TRBV30; TRBD1 aligns across 9 bases. V lost 2 bases to trimming and J lost 3 bases; unmatched junction nucleotides: 5. This CDR3 is built from 14 residues. The germline CDR1 and CDR2 sequences are GTSNPN and SVGIG (reference sequence).

The chain carries TRBV10-3 and TRBJ1-1; 9 bases agree with TRBD1. Germline V gives CDR1 ENHRY, CDR2 SYGVKD. The length of the CDR3 is 14 residues. CDR3 sequence: CPVRPRGQGTEAFF. CDR3 coding DNA: TGTCCCGTCAGACCCAGGGGACAGGGCACTGAAGCTTTCTTT.

This clonotype was counted many times. The chain uses TRBV6-5 and TRBJ1-2, with TRBD1 identical over 9 bases. The CDR3 runs to 14 residues. Germline V CDR1 and CDR2: MNHEY, SVGAGI. J lost 6 bases, V lost 4 bases, and 6 bases had no gene match. CDR3 nucleotides: TGTGCCAGCAGTTCCCTGGACAGGGGCGATGGCTACACCTTC. This translates into CASSSLDRGDGYTF.

A single count supports this clonotype. The chain carries TRBV7-3 and TRBJ2-7, with TRBD2 identical over 7 bases. The germline CDR1 and CDR2 sequences are SGHTA and FQGTGA. The CDR3 has 13 amino acids. Germline trimming cut 1 base from V and 5 bases from J; bases unmatched to any gene: 2. The CDR3 sequence is CASSLRRGDEQYF. The CDR3 DNA follows: TGTGCCAGCAGCTTAAGACGGGGGGACGAGCAGTACTTC. Drawing the rest from reference TRBV7-3 and TRBJ2-7, the complete variable domain is GAGVSQTPSNKVTEKGKYVELRCDPISGHTALYWYRQSLGQGPEFLIYFQGTGAADDSGLPNDRFFAVRPEGSVSTLKIQRTERGDSAVYLCASSLRRGDEQYFGPGTRLTVT.

About this clonotype: A much larger clone differs from this one at a single base, so this may be a read error. This sequence joins TRBV4-2 and TRBJ1-6; D unclear. The CDR3 consists of 17 residues. Germline V gene data show CDR1 as LGHNA and CDR2 as YNFKEQ. The CDR3 protein is CAGSIWSRGSYNSPLHF. In DNA form, the CDR3 reads TGTGCCGGCAGCATTTGGAGCCGAGGGTCCTATAATTCACCCCTCCACTTT.

This clonotype occurred many times. This rearrangement joins TRBV20-1 to TRBJ1-4; no firm D call. V dropped 1 base and J dropped 11 bases, with 8 bases sitting between them. Germline V gives CDR1 DFQATT, CDR2 SNEGSKA (reference sequence). CDR3 length: 11 residues. The chain's CDR3 is CSARAPGKLFF. The CDR3 nucleotides are TGCAGTGCTAGAGCGCCGGGGAAACTGTTTTTT.

With respect to this clonotype: It may be a read error: a sequence one base away is much more abundant. The V gene is TRBV30, the J gene TRBJ1-6, with unresolved D. The germline V and J ends were trimmed by 5 bases and 8 bases, with 13 bases remaining between them. The CDR3 spans 13 residues. Germline values: CDR1 GTSNPN, CDR2 SVGIG (reference sequence). The CDR3 DNA follows: TGTGCCTGGGGTCCTGAGGGAGATTCACCCCTCCACTTT. This gives the protein CAWGPEGDSPLHF. The full variable domain, rest sourced from reference TRBV30 and TRBJ1-6, is SQTIHQWPATLVQPVGSPLSLECTVEGTSNPNLYWYRQAAGRGLQLLFYSVGIGQISSEVPQNLSASRPQDRQFILSSKKLLLSDSGFYLCAWGPEGDSPLHFGNGTRLTVT.

This clonotype was observed many times. V and J are TRBV3-1 and TRBJ1-5; 8 nucleotides line up with TRBD1. The CDR3 is made up of 15 amino acids. Germline V gene sequence: CDR1 LGHDT, CDR2 YNNKEL (reference sequence). The trim removed 3 bases at V and 6 bases at J, leaving 7 bases unmatched. The CDR3 region has the DNA TGTGCCAGCAGCCATGCTGGACAGGGTACTCAGCCCCAGCATTTT. This sequence encodes CASSHAGQGTQPQHF.